The 16 T cell receptor beta chains reported below all come from one sample, sequenced in a study of shared clonotypes between healthy human individuals. Only in-frame clones appear in the TCRdb table, and some are missing; sequencing was by immunoSEQ multiplex PCR. Among about a million clones, approximately 76% were seen once, and the ten largest hold about 1.4%. Sequencing was carried out using memory CD4+ T cells sorted from blood. The subset was: CD45RA-negative fraction. Every receptor here comes from a young man in good health.

The chain links TRBV7-2 to TRBJ1-2; possible D gene TRBD1, 5 bases. The CDR3 is made up of 15 amino acids. V lost 5 bases, J lost 0 bases, and 13 bases lay in between. CDR1 SGHTA and CDR2 FQGNSA come from the germline V gene. The CDR3 loop reads CASSRTGGANYGYTF. The CDR3 coding sequence is TGTGCCAGCAGCCGTACCGGGGGAGCTAACTATGGCTACACCTTC.

This chain links TRBV10-3 with TRBJ2-3; D remains unclear. V was clipped by 0 bases and J by 5 bases, with 12 bases between them. Germline assignment: CDR1 ENHRY and CDR2 SYGVKD. CDR3 length: 15 residues. The CDR3 loop is CAISESSGRKDTQYF. The CDR3 region has the DNA TGTGCCATCAGTGAGTCGAGTGGAAGAAAAGATACGCAGTATTTT.

V gene TRBV5-1 combines with J gene TRBJ2-3; possibly TRBD2 for D (6 bases). The CDR3 length is 13 residues. CDR1 and CDR2 from the germline V gene are SGHRS and YFSETQ. V lost 5 bases to trimming and J lost 4 bases, with 11 bases between them. CDR3 protein: CASRRDGADTQYF. In DNA form, the CDR3 reads TGCGCCAGCAGGCGGGACGGGGCAGATACGCAGTATTTT.

The rearrangement joins TRBV5-6 to TRBJ1-6; D is ambiguous. Trimming took 1 base from V and 9 from J, leaving 14 bases between them. Germline CDR1 is SGHDT and CDR2 is YYEEEE. The CDR3 contains 15 residues. The CDR3 here is CASSLSTEPFSPLHF. CDR3 bases: TGTGCCAGCAGCTTGAGTACAGAGCCGTTTTCACCCCTCCACTTT.

In this sample, this clone turned up many times. This sequence joins TRBV2 and TRBJ1-3, with D unclear. Germline CDR1 SNHLY, CDR2 FYNNEI. V gave up 8 bases and J gave up 0 bases, with 14 bases separating them. This CDR3 region has 15 residues. CDR3 nucleotide sequence: TGTGCCAGCGCGATCGGAAGCAACTCTGGAAACACCATATATTTT. Protein sequence: CASAIGSNSGNTIYF.

The chain combines TRBV5-3 with TRBJ2-7; no definite D call. TRBV5-3 is noted as an ORF with a role that remains uncertain. The CDR3 is made up of 15 amino acids. Trimming left V 1 base short and J 3 bases short, with 14 bases between. The CDR3 DNA reads TGTGCCAGAAGCTTGTTGGAGTTTCCAAGCTACGAGCAGTACTTC. Protein product: CARSLLEFPSYEQYF.

V gene TRBV10-1 combines with J gene TRBJ2-5; TRBD1 might be the D (6 bases). V was clipped by 6 bases and J by 5 bases, with 16 bases between them. CDR3 size: 14 residues. CDR1 is WNHNN, CDR2 SYGVQD, per germline (reference sequence). In DNA form, the CDR3 reads TGCGCCAGCAGCGAATCTGGGGGCCGCGAGACCCAGTACTTC. It translates to CASSESGGRETQYF.

The chain carries TRBV7-2 and TRBJ2-1, with 13 bases lining up with TRBD2. After removal of 4 bases from V and 4 bases from J, the junction contained 1 base not matched to a gene. Germline lookup yields CDR1 SGHTA and CDR2 FQGNSA. The CDR3 runs to 15 residues. CDR3 sequence: CASSSGLAGYNEQFF. The CDR3, as DNA: TGTGCCAGCAGCTCGGGACTAGCGGGGTACAATGAGCAGTTCTTC.

Regarding this clone: The sample carries other DNA sequences with the same CDR3. The chain joins TRBV5-1 to TRBJ1-1, with a possible D match to TRBD1 (5 bases). CDR1 SGHRS and CDR2 YFSETQ come from the germline V gene. With 3 bases removed from V and 2 bases from J, the gap between germline ends came to 8 bases. This CDR3 comprises 13 residues. The CDR3 reads CASSSDTNTEAFF. CDR3 in DNA: TGCGCCAGCAGCTCGGACACAAACACTGAAGCTTTCTTT.

This sequence joins TRBV10-1 and TRBJ2-3, with TRBD1 matching over 9 bases. Germline V gives CDR1 WNHNN, CDR2 SYGVQD (reference sequence). The CDR3 covers 15 residues. The J segment lost 6 bases and the V segment lost 3 bases, leaving 7 bases of the junction unmatched. CDR3 loop: CASSERGQGFDTQYF. CDR3 bases: TGCGCCAGCAGTGAACGGGGACAGGGCTTCGATACGCAGTATTTT.

The chain recombines TRBV7-3 with TRBJ2-1; no definite D call. The germline V gene has CDR1 SGHTA and CDR2 FQGTGA. V shed 5 bases and J shed 6 bases, with 11 bases lying between them. The CDR3 contains 13 residues. This CDR3 is CASSLSGPNEQFF. The DNA for the CDR3 is TGTGCCAGCAGCCTCTCAGGTCCCAATGAGCAGTTCTTC.

The chain recombines TRBV27 with TRBJ2-7; D possibly corresponds to TRBD2 (6 bases). The CDR3 spans 14 residues. Germline V gene data show CDR1 as MNHEY and CDR2 as SMNVEV (reference sequence). Between the trimmed V and J ends, which lost 6 bases and 9 bases, there was a span of 21 bases. The CDR3 DNA reads TGTGCCAGCAGGTCCCAGAAACGGGAGCAGGCGCAGTACTTC. Translating it yields CASRSQKREQAQYF.

This clone was found once. J is TRBJ2-6 and V is TRBV5-6; D remains unclear. Trimming took off 4 bases at V and 1 base at J, with 9 bases between the two ends. The CDR3 contains 15 residues. CDR1 and CDR2 from the germline V gene are SGHDT and YYEEEE. The CDR3 coding sequence is TGTGCCAGCAGCCCTGTAGGGTCTGGGGCCAACGTCCTGACTTTC. As protein: CASSPVGSGANVLTF.

The rearrangement links TRBV5-8 to TRBJ2-7; 7 bases line up with TRBD1. The CDR3 is 16 residues long. CDR1 is SGHTS and CDR2 is YDEGEE in the germline V gene. With V trimmed by 6 bases and J by 2 bases, 14 bases remained unmatched. CDR3 sequence: CASTPLGTERTYEQYF. The DNA for the CDR3 is TGTGCCAGCACCCCATTAGGGACAGAAAGGACCTACGAGCAGTACTTC.

For this clone: This specimen includes other DNA sequences encoding the same CDR3. The gene calls are TRBV11-2 and TRBJ2-5; D may be TRBD1 (5 bases). With 1 base removed from V and 2 bases from J, the gap between germline ends came to 8 bases. Germline assignment: CDR1 SGHAT and CDR2 FQNNGV. The CDR3 covers 14 residues. CDR3 in DNA: TGTGCCAGCAGCTTAGGTTCAGGGCAAGAGACCCAGTACTTC. It yields the protein CASSLGSGQETQYF.

Only one count was recorded for this clone. The genes are TRBV6-6 and TRBJ2-7; D is ambiguous. CDR1 and CDR2 from the germline V gene are MNHNY and SVGAGI (reference sequence). V was pared by 5 bases and J by 3 bases, with 11 bases between. The CDR3 is made up of 13 amino acids. The CDR3, as DNA: TGTGCCAGCAGTCACACCTTGGGCTACGAGCAGTACTTC. Translated, it gives CASSHTLGYEQYF.